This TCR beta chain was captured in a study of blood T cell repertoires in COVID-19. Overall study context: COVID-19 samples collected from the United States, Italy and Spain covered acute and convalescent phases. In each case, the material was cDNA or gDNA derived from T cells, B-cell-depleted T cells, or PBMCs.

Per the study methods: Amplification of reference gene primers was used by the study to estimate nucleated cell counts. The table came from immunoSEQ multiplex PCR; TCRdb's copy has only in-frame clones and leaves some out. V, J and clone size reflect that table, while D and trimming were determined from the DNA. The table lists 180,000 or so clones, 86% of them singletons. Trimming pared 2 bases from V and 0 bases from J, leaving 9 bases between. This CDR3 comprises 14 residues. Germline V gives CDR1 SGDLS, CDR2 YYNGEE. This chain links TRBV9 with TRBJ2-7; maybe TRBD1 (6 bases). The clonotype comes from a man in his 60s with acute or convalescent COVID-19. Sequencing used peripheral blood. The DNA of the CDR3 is TGTGCCAGCAGCGTCGGCAGGGGCTCCTACGAGCAGTACTTC. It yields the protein CASSVGRGSYEQYF.